These 5 T cell receptor beta chains share one sample of origin, sequenced in a study of radiotherapy plus CTLA-4 blockade in lung cancer. TCRdb's copy holds only in-frame clones and misses some; the assay was immunoSEQ multiplex PCR. The sample shows 30,000 to 45,000 clones, about two thirds of them seen only once. This specimen was peripheral blood, taken from a patient treated with radiotherapy plus ipilimumab. Source of these receptors: a human donor with non-small cell lung cancer who had stable disease on radiotherapy plus ipilimumab.

This clone was observed a few times. The chain combines TRBV2 with TRBJ2-7; TRBD2 might be the D (5 bases). In germline, CDR1 is SNHLY, CDR2 FYNNEI. Between the trimmed V and J ends, which lost 6 bases and 6 bases, there was a span of 18 bases. CDR3 length: 14 residues. CDR3 bases: TGTGCCAGCAGGGGCGGGCCCCAGAACGGCGAGCAGTACTTC. This encodes CASRGGPQNGEQYF.

About this clone itself: One end of the junction varies from germline; a read error may be responsible. This sequence joins TRBV15 and TRBJ1-2; D ambiguous. The CDR3 length is 13 residues. Germline V gene lookup returns CDR1 LNHNV and CDR2 YYDKDF (reference sequence). CDR3 nucleotide sequence: TGTGTCACCAGCACGGAGTCTAACTATGGCTACACCTTC. This gives the protein CVTSTESNYGYTF.

V usage is TRBV5-1 and J usage is TRBJ1-1, with 7 bases fitting TRBD1. Germline V lookup: CDR1 SGHRS, CDR2 YFSETQ. This CDR3 spans 16 amino acids. The ends lost 0 bases at V and 2 bases at J; junction bases unmatched: 7. The CDR3 loop is CASSLGRDSPNTEAFF. DNA for the CDR3: TGCGCCAGCAGCTTGGGGAGGGACAGCCCAAACACTGAAGCTTTCTTT.

This chain connects TRBV29-1 to TRBJ1-1; the match to TRBD1 covers 9 bases. The CDR3 has 13 residues. V dropped 4 bases and J dropped 6; count of bases not matched to a gene: 6. Germline-derived CDR1 and CDR2 are SQVTM and ANQGSEA. The CDR3 here is CSVGDRVFAEAFF. In DNA, the CDR3 is TGCAGCGTTGGGGACAGGGTTTTCGCTGAAGCTTTCTTT.

J is TRBJ1-2 and V is TRBV19; unclear D gene. V was trimmed by 3 bases and J by 13 bases, leaving 21 bases between them. The germline V gene has CDR1 LNHDA and CDR2 SQIVND (reference sequence). The CDR3 is 14 residues long. The CDR3 DNA is TGTGCCAGTAGTATCCCAGAACCGGGAGCCCAGATCACCTTC. Amino acid sequence: CASSIPEPGAQITF.